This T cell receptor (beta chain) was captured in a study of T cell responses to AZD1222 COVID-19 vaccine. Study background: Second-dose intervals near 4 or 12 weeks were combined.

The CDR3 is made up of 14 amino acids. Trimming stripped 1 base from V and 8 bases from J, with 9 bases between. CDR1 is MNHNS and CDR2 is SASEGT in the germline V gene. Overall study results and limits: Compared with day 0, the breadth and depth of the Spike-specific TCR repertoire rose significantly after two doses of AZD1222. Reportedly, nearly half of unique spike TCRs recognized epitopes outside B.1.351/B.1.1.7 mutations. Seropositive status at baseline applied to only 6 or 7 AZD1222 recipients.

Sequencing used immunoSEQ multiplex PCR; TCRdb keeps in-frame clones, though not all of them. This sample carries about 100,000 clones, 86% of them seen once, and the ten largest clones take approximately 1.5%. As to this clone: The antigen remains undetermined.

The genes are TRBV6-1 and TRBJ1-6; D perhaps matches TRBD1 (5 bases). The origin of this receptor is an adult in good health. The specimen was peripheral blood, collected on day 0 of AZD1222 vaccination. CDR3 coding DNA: TGTGCCAGCAGTGAAGGAGTAGGGGATTCACCCCTCCACTTT. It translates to CASSEGVGDSPLHF.